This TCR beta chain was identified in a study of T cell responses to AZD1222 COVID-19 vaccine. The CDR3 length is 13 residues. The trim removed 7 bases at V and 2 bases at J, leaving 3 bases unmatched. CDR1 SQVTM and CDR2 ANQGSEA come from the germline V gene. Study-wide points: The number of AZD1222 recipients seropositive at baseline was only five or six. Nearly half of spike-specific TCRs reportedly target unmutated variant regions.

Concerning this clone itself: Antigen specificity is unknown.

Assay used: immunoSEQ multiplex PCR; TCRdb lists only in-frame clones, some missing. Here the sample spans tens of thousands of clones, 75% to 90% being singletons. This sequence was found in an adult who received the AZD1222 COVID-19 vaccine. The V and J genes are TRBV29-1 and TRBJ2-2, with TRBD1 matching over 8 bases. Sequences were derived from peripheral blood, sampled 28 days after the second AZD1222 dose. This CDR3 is CSAGTGNTGELFF. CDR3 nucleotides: TGCAGCGCAGGGACAGGAAACACCGGGGAGCTGTTTTTT.